The T cell receptor beta chain under discussion was sequenced for a study of blood T cell repertoires in COVID-19. Study-wide context: COVID-19 samples, acute and convalescent, were from the United States, Italy and Spain.

The CDR3 runs to 17 residues. After removal of 0 bases from V and 1 base from J, the junction contained 3 bases not matched to a gene. Germline V gene sequence: CDR1 SGHRS, CDR2 YFSETQ. Data came from immunoSEQ multiplex PCR; TCRdb stores just in-frame clones and leaves some out. There are about 46,000 clones in the sample; 88% occur only once, and about an eighth lies in the top ten. The source of this sequence is a human donor with active COVID-19. The donor label of this sample is uncertain. The chain combines TRBV5-1 with TRBJ2-2, with TRBD1 identical over 10 bases. Material: peripheral blood. The CDR3 here is CASSLGQGALNTGELFF. CDR3 DNA sequence: TGCGCCAGCAGCTTGGGACAGGGGGCTTTGAACACCGGGGAGCTGTTTTTT. Based on the CDR3 plus reference TRBV5-1 and TRBJ2-2, the full variable domain is KAGVTQTPRYLIKTRGQQVTLSCSPISGHRSVSWYQQTPGQGLQFLFEYFSETQRNKGNFPGRFSGRQFSNSRSEMNVSTLELGDSALYLCASSLGQGALNTGELFFGEGSRLTVL.